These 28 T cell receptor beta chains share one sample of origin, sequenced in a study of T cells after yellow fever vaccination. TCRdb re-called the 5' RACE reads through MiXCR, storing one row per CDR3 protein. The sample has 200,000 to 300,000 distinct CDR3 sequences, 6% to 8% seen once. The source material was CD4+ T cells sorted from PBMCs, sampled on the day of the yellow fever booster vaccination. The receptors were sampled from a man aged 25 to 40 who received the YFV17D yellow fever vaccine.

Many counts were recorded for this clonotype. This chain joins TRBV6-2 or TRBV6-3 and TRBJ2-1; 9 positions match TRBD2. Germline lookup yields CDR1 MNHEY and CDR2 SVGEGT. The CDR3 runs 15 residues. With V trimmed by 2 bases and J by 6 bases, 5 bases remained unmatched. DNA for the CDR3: TGTGCCAGCAGTTACGGCGGGAGGGCTAGCAATGAGCAGTTCTTC. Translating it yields CASSYGGRASNEQFF.

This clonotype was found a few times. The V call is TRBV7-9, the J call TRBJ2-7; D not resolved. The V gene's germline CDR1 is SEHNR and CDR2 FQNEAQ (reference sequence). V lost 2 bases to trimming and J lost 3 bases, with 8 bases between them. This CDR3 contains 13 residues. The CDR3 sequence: CASSLRVFYEQYF. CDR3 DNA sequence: TGTGCCAGCAGCTTAAGGGTTTTCTACGAGCAGTACTTC.

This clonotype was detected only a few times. This CDR3 reads CASSYSPRYEQYF. CDR3 DNA sequence: TGTGCCAGCAGTTACTCTCCGCGGTACGAGCAGTACTTC. The V call is TRBV6-5, the J call TRBJ2-7; D gene ambiguous. Trimming stripped 0 bases from V and 4 bases from J, with 7 bases between. The CDR3 contains 13 residues. CDR1 is MNHEY, CDR2 SVGAGI, per germline.

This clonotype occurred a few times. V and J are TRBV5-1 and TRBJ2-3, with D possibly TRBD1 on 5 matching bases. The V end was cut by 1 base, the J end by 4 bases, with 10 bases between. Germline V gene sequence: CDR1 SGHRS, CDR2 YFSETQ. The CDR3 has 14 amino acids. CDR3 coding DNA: TGCGCCAGCAGCTTGATGGGGCTGGCAGATACGCAGTATTTT. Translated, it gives CASSLMGLADTQYF.

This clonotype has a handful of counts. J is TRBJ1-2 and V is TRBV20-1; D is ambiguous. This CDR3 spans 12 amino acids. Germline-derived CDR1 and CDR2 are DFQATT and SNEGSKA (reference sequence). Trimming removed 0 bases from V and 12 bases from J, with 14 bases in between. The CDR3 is CSAREGPEVHTF. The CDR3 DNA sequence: TGCAGTGCTAGAGAAGGACCAGAAGTTCACACCTTC.

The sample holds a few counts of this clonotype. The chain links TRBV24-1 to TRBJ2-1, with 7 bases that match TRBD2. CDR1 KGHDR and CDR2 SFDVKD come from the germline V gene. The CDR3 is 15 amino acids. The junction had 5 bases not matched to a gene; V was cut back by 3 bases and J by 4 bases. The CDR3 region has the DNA TGTGCCACCAGTGATGAAAGCGGGATTTACAATGAGCAGTTCTTC. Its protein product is CATSDESGIYNEQFF.

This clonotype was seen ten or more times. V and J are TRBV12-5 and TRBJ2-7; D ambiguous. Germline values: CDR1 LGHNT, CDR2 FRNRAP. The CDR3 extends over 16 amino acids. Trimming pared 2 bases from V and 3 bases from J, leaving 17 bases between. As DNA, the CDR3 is TGTGCTAGTGGTTTGCCCCAGCTTCGCGATAACTACGAGCAGTACTTC. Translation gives CASGLPQLRDNYEQYF.

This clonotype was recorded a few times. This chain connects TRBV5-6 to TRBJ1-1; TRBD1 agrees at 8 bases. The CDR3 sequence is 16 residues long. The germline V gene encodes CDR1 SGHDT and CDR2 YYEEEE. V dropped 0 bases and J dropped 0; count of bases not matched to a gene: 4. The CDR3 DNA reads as TGTGCCAGCAGCTTGGAACAGGGGGTGGTGAACACTGAAGCTTTCTTT. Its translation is CASSLEQGVVNTEAFF.

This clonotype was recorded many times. CDR3: CASSLFGGSGTGSRNEQFF. CDR3 in DNA: TGTGCCAGCAGCTTATTCGGTGGGTCCGGGACAGGGTCAAGGAATGAGCAGTTCTTC. The J gene is TRBJ2-1, the V gene TRBV7-8; 9 positions agree with TRBD1. The V segment lost 2 bases and the J segment 7 bases; nucleotides outside the gene matches: 18. This CDR3 region has 19 residues. Per germline, CDR1 SGHVS and CDR2 FQNEAQ.

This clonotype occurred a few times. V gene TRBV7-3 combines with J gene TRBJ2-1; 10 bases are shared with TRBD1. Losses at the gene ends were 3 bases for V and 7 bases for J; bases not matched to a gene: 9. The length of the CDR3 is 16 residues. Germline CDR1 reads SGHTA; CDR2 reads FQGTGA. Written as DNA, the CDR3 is TGTGCCAGCAGCTTTAATCGACAGGGGGCCTTGAATGAGCAGTTCTTC. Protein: CASSFNRQGALNEQFF.

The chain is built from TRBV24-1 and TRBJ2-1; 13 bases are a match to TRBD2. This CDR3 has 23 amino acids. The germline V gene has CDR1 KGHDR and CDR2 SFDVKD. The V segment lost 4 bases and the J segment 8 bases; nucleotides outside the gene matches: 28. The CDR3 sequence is CATSDQTSGRAGNVLSTRHEQFF. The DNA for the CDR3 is TGTGCCACCAGTGACCAAACTAGCGGGAGGGCCGGTAACGTCCTGTCCACGAGGCATGAGCAGTTCTTC.

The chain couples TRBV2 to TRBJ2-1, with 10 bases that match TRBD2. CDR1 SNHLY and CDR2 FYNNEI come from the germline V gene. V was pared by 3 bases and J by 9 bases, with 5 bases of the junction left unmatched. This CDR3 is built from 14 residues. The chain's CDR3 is CASSERLAGSEQFF. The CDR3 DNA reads TGTGCCAGCAGTGAGAGACTAGCGGGCTCTGAGCAGTTCTTC.

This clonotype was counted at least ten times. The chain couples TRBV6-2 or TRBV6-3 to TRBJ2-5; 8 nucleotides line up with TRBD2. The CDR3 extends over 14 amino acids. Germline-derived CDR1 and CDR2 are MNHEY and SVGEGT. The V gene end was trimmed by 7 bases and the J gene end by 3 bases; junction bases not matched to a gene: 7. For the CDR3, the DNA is TGTGCCAGCACCTTAGCGGGGTGGGAAGAGACCCAGTACTTC. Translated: CASTLAGWEETQYF.

Here the CDR3 reads CASTPRTSGRGPDTQYF. CDR3 coding DNA: TGCGCCAGCACGCCTAGGACTAGCGGGAGGGGCCCAGATACGCAGTATTTT. This chain links TRBV5-1 with TRBJ2-3; 15 nucleotides agree with TRBD2. The trim removed 6 bases at V and 4 bases at J, leaving 9 bases unmatched. The CDR3 has 17 amino acids. Germline CDR1 SGHRS, CDR2 YFSETQ.

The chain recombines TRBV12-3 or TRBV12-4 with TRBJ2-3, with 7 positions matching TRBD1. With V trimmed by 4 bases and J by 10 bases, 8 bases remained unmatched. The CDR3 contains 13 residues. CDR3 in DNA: TGTGCCAGCAGTTCGTCCCGGGACAGCCCGCAGTATTTT. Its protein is CASSSSRDSPQYF.

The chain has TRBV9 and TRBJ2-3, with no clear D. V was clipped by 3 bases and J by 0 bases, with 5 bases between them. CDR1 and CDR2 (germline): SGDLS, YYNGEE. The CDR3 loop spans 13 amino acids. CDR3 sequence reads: CASSESSTDTQYF. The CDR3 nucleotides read TGTGCCAGCAGCGAATCTAGCACAGATACGCAGTATTTT.

CDR3 coding DNA: TGTGCCAGCAGTGAATTGGCGGGACAGGGGATGACTTTCTTT. It is translated as CASSELAGQGMTFF. The chain recombines TRBV25-1 with TRBJ1-1; 10 nucleotides line up with TRBD1. The length of the CDR3 is 14 residues. Germline V lookup: CDR1 MGHDK, CDR2 SYGVNS. After removal of 1 base from V and 12 bases from J, the junction contained 8 bases not matched to a gene.

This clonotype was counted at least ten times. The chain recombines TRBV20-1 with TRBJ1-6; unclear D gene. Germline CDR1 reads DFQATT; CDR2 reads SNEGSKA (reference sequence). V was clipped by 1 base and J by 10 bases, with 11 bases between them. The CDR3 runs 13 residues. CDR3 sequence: CSARGRTGSPLHF. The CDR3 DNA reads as TGCAGTGCTAGAGGACGGACCGGGTCACCCCTCCACTTT.

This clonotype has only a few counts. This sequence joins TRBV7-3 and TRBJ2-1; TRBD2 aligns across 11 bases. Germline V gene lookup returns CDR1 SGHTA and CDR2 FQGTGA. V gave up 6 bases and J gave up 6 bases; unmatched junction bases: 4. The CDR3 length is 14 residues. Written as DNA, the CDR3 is TGTGCCAGCAGGCTAGCGGGAGGAAGCAATGAGCAGTTCTTC. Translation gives CASRLAGGSNEQFF.

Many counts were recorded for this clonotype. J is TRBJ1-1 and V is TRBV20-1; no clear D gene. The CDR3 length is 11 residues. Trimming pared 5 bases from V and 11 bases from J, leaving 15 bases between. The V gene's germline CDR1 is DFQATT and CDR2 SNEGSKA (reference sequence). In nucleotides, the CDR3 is TGCAGTGCTGTCGGTGCTCTGGGCGCTTTCTTT. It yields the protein CSAVGALGAFF.

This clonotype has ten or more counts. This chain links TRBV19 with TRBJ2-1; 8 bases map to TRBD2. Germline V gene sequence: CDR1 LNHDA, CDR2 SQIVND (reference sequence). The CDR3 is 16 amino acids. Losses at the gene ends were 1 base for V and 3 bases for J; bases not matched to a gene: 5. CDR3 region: CASSIGTSGNYNEQFF. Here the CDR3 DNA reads TGTGCCAGTAGTATAGGCACTAGCGGAAACTACAATGAGCAGTTCTTC.

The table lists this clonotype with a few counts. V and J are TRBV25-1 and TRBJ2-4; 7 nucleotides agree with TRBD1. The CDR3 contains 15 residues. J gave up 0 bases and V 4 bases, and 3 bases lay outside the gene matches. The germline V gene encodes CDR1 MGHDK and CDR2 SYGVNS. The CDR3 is CASSGQGTAKNIQYF. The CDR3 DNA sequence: TGTGCCAGCAGTGGACAGGGAACAGCCAAAAACATTCAGTACTTC.

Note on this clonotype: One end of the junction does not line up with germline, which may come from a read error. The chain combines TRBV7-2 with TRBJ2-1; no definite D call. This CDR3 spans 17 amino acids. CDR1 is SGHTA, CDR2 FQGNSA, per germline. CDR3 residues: CASSLAYLRNTYNEQFF. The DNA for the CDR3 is TGTGCCAGCAGTTTAGCTTACTTGCGGAATACCTACAATGAGCAGTTCTTC. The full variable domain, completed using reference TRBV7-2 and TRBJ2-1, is GAGVSQSPSNKVTEKGKDVELRCDPISGHTALYWYRQSLGQGLEFLIYFQGNSAPDKSGLPSDRFSAERTGGSVSTLTIQRTQQEDSAVYLCASSLAYLRNTYNEQFFGPGTRLTVL.

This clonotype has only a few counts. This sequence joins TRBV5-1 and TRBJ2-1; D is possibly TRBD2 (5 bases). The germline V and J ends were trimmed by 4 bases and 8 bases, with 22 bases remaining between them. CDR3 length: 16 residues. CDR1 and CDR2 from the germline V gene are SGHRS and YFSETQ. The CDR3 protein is CASSRTTIQYEYEQFF. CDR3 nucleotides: TGCGCCAGCAGCCGGACGACTATCCAATATGAATATGAGCAGTTCTTC.

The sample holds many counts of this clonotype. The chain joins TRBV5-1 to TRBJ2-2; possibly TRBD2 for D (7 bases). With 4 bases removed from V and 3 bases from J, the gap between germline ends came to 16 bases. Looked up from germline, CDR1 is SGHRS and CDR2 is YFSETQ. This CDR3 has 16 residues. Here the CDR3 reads CASSRRGGSDTGELFF. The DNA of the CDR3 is TGCGCCAGCAGCCGAAGGGGGGGTTCGGACACCGGGGAGCTGTTTTTT.

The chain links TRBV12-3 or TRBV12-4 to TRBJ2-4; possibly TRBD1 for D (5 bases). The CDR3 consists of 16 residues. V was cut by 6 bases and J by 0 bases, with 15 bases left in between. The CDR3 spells CASSLTGYLAKNIQYF. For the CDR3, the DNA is TGTGCCAGCAGCTTAACAGGTTATCTAGCCAAAAACATTCAGTACTTC.

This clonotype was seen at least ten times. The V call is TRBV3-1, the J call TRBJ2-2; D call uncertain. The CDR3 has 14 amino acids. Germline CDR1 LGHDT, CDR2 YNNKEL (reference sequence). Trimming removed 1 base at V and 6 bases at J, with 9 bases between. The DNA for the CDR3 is TGTGCCAGCAGCCAAGCACAGAGTGCCGGGGAGCTGTTTTTT. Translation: CASSQAQSAGELFF.

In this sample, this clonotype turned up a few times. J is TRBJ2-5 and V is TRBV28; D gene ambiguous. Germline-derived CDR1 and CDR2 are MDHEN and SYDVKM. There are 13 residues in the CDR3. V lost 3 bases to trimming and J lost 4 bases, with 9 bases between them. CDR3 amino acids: CASSLRTRETQYF. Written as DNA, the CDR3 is TGTGCCAGCAGTTTGAGGACCCGAGAGACCCAGTACTTC.